This section outlines one TCR beta chain sequence together with its context. This specimen belongs to a study of cytomegalovirus exposure and HLA in healthy donors. Study in general: The roughly 120 validation repertoires, a later analysis reported, used the same platform as the approximately 700 first-cohort repertoires.

The repertoire was sequenced with immunoSEQ multiplex PCR; TCRdb's copy has only in-frame clones and lacks some. The sample has about 150,000 clones; around 84% are singletons. Sequenced: PBMCs. This sequence originates from a human donor in good health.

CDR3 coding DNA: TGTGCCAGCAGCTCCTACGGTGAGCAGTTCTTC. Translating it yields CASSSYGEQFF. This chain uses TRBV13 with TRBJ2-1; D remains ambiguous. In germline, CDR1 is PRHDT, CDR2 FYEKMQ (reference sequence). Deletions cut 4 bases from V and 9 bases from J, with 7 bases between. The CDR3 spans 11 residues.